Listed here is a single TCR beta chain. Per the original data handling: Estimated nucleated cell counts came from reference gene primer amplification. Using immunoSEQ multiplex PCR, the repertoire was profiled, and TCRdb retains in-frame clones only, with some absent. Clone size and V and J calls were adopted from that table, with D and trimming inferred from the DNA. Of about 240,000 clones listed, 87% are singletons. The record originates from a study of blood T cell repertoires in COVID-19. Study context: Acute-phase and convalescent COVID-19 samples originated in the United States, Italy and Spain. Sample material is recorded as cDNA or gDNA derived from T cells, B-cell-depleted T cells, or PBMCs.

The CDR3 has 17 amino acids. The ends were cut back, 0 bases at V and 1 base at J, with 13 bases in the middle. CDR1 is MGHRA, CDR2 YSYEKL, per germline. The sequence was obtained from a man in his 60s who had recovered from COVID-19. This chain uses TRBV4-1 with TRBJ1-3; D not certain. Source material: peripheral blood. This chain's CDR3 is CASSQDVSGFSGNTIYF. CDR3 nucleotides: TGCGCCAGCAGCCAAGATGTCTCTGGCTTTTCTGGAAACACCATATATTTT.